A single sample gave rise to the 8 T cell receptor beta chains below, sequenced in a study of cytomegalovirus exposure and HLA in healthy donors. Clones were read by immunoSEQ multiplex PCR, and TCRdb kept only the in-frame ones, dropping some. The sample includes 130,000 to 150,000 clones, about 90% of them seen just once. The sample taken for sequencing was PBMCs. These receptors were obtained from a woman aged 25 to 39 in good health and CMV-seropositive.

V and J are TRBV9 and TRBJ2-5; 12 bases map to TRBD2. V gave up 4 bases and J gave up 1 base; unmatched junction bases: 5. Germline V gene data show CDR1 as SGDLS and CDR2 as YYNGEE. This CDR3 contains 16 residues. CDR3 nucleotide sequence: TGTGCCAGCAGCCCCGGGACTAGCGGGTCCCAAGAGACCCAGTACTTC. This translates into CASSPGTSGSQETQYF.

The chain recombines TRBV27 with TRBJ1-2, with D possibly being TRBD1 (6 bases). Trimming left V 6 bases short and J 5 bases short, with 19 bases between. The CDR3 sequence is 15 residues long. Germline V gene sequence: CDR1 MNHEY, CDR2 SMNVEV (reference sequence). This chain's CDR3 is CASRSWGLEEYGYTF. The CDR3 DNA is TGTGCCAGCAGGTCATGGGGGCTAGAGGAGTATGGCTACACCTTC.

The chain recombines TRBV10-1 with TRBJ2-5; 16 positions match TRBD2. Trimming removed 10 bases from V and 1 base from J; junction bases left unmatched: 18. This CDR3 contains 20 residues. CDR1 is WNHNN, CDR2 SYGVQD, per germline (reference sequence). CDR3 in DNA: TGCGCCATCACCTCGTCAGTGGGACTAGCGGGAGGGCCCTTCCAAGAGACCCAGTACTTC. Translating it yields CAITSSVGLAGGPFQETQYF.

This chain uses TRBV6-5 with TRBJ1-2, with 10 bases aligning to TRBD1. The trim removed 5 bases at V and 3 bases at J, leaving 6 bases unmatched. The length of the CDR3 is 15 residues. Germline-derived CDR1 and CDR2 are MNHEY and SVGAGI. The CDR3 nucleotides read TGTGCCAGCAGTCACCTGACAGGGGGCCACTATGGCTACACCTTC. Its protein is CASSHLTGGHYGYTF.

The chain employs TRBV5-1 and TRBJ2-5, with a tentative D call TRBD2 (7 bases). CDR3 length: 15 residues. Germline values: CDR1 SGHRS, CDR2 YFSETQ. V was cut by 0 bases and J by 5 bases, with 14 bases left in between. Here the CDR3 DNA reads TGCGCCAGCAGCTTGGTAGGGGGGGAGTACGAGACCCAGTACTTC. It yields the protein CASSLVGGEYETQYF.

This chain uses TRBV2 with TRBJ2-3, with D possibly TRBD1 on 6 matching bases. V lost 7 bases to trimming and J lost 2 bases, with 10 bases between them. This CDR3 region has 13 residues. Germline values: CDR1 SNHLY, CDR2 FYNNEI. CDR3 coding DNA: TGTGCCAGCAAGGGACAACACACAGATACGCAGTATTTT. Encoded protein: CASKGQHTDTQYF.

DNA for the CDR3: TGTGCCAGCAGTGAAGACAGGGGGCTTCTGAATGAGCAGTTCTTC. It encodes CASSEDRGLLNEQFF. The chain recombines TRBV6-1 with TRBJ2-1, with TRBD1 matching over 9 bases. Per germline, CDR1 MNHNS and CDR2 SASEGT. J was trimmed by 7 bases and V by 1 base; bases with no gene match: 5. The CDR3 loop spans 15 amino acids.

The chain is built from TRBV9 and TRBJ2-7, with 8 bases fitting TRBD2. The CDR3 runs to 14 residues. Unmatched junction bases numbered 8, after V lost 5 bases and J lost 4 bases. Germline V gene sequence: CDR1 SGDLS, CDR2 YYNGEE. The chain's CDR3 is CASSASGSVYEQYF. The CDR3 DNA reads as TGTGCCAGCAGTGCAAGCGGGAGTGTTTACGAGCAGTACTTC.